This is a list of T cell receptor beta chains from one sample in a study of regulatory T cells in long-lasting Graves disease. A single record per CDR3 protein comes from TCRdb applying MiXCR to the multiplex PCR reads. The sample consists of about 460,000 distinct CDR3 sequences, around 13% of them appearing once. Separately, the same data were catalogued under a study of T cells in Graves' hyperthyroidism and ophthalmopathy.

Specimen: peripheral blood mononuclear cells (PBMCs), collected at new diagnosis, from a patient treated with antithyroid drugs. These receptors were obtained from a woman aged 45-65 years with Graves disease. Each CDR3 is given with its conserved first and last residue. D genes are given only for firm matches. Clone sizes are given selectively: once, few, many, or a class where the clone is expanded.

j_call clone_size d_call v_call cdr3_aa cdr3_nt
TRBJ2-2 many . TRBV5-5 CASSTTPGAGELFF TGTGCCAGCAGCACCACCCCCGGGGCCGGGGAGCTGTTTTTT
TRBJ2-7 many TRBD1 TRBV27 CASSSRRDRGWVTNYEQYF TGTGCCAGCAGTTCGCGCCGGGACAGGGGGTGGGTTACCAACTACGAGCAGTACTTC
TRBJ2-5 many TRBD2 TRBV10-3 CAISAGGGEETQYF TGTGCCATCAGCGCCGGGGGGGGCGAGGAGACCCAGTACTTC
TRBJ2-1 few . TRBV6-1 CASRRLGLLLESSYNEQFF TGTGCCAGCAGGAGACTCGGACTCCTACTCGAGAGCTCCTACAATGAGCAGTTCTTC
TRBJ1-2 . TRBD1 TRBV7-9 CASSLQGALIGYTF TGTGCCAGCAGCTTACAGGGGGCGCTGATCGGCTACACCTTC
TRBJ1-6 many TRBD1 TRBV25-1 CASSEPETGISPLHF TGTGCCAGCAGTGAACCCGAGACAGGGATTTCACCCCTCCACTTT
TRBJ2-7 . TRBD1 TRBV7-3 CASSLTGQGFYEQYF TGTGCCAGCAGCTTAACGGGACAGGGGTTCTACGAGCAGTACTTC
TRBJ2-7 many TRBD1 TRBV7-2 CASSTGQGSFYEQYF TGTGCCAGCAGCACCGGACAGGGATCTTTCTACGAGCAGTACTTC
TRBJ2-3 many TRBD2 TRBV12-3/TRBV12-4 CASSLSGRAQYF TGTGCCAGCAGTCTTAGCGGGAGGGCGCAGTATTTT
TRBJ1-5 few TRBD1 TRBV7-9 CASSPPRADRDQPQHF TGTGCCAGCAGCCCACCACGGGCGGACAGGGATCAGCCCCAGCATTTT
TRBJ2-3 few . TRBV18 CASSPLVWDTQYF TGTGCCAGCTCACCACTGGTTTGGGATACGCAGTATTTT
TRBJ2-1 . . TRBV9 CASSAGATNEQFF TGTGCCAGCAGCGCCGGAGCCACCAATGAGCAGTTCTTC
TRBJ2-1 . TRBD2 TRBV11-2 CASSLSGRGFNEQFF TGCGCCAGCAGCCTAAGCGGGAGGGGGTTCAATGAGCAGTTCTTC
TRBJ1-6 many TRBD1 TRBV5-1 CASSLLPTGTGNSPLHF TGCGCCAGCAGCCTCCTCCCTACCGGGACAGGGAATTCACCCCTCCACTTT
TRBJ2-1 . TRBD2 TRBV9 CASSGATTSAYYNEQFF TGTGCCAGCAGCGGTGCTACGACTAGCGCCTACTACAATGAGCAGTTCTTC
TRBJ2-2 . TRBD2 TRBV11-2 CASSSLGSGSSTGELFF TGTGCCAGCAGCTCCCTGGGTAGCGGGAGCAGCACCGGGGAGCTGTTTTTT
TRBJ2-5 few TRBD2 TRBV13 CASSFRSGLAGVARETQYF TGTGCCAGCAGCTTCCGCTCCGGACTAGCGGGAGTTGCGCGAGAGACCCAGTACTTC
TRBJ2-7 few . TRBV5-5 CASSFFTGREQYF TGTGCCAGCAGCTTTTTCACAGGGCGGGAGCAGTACTTC
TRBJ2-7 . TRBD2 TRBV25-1 CASSESGLAYYEQYF TGTGCCAGCAGTGAATCCGGACTAGCTTATTACGAGCAGTACTTC
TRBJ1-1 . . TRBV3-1 CASSQGGQNEAFF TGTGCCAGCAGCCAAGGAGGCCAGAACGAAGCTTTCTTT
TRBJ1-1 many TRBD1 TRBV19 CASSITGVMNTEAFF TGTGCCAGTAGTATTACAGGGGTCATGAACACTGAAGCTTTCTTT
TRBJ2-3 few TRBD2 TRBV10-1 CASTAGASDTQYF TGCGCCAGCACAGCGGGGGCGTCGGATACGCAGTATTTT
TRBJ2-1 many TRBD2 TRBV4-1 CASSQDSMLAGFGNEQFF TGCGCCAGCAGCCAAGACTCGATGCTAGCGGGATTCGGTAATGAGCAGTTCTTC
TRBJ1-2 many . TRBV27 CASSFAGDGGYTF TGTGCCAGCAGTTTTGCAGGGGATGGTGGCTACACCTTC
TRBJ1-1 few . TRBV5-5 CASSLEVGGGGTEAFF TGTGCCAGCAGCTTGGAGGTGGGGGGTGGCGGCACTGAAGCTTTCTTT
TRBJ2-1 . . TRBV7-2 CASSLGPLGSYNEQSF TGTGCCAGCAGCTTAGGGCCGCTGGGCTCCTACAATGAGCAGTCCTTC
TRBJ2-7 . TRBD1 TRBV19 CASSIYLDRAEQYF TGTGCCAGTAGTATTTATCTCGACAGGGCCGAGCAGTACTTC
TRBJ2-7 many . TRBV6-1 CASSPGPGTYEQYF TGTGCCAGCAGTCCGGGGCCCGGCACCTACGAGCAGTACTTC
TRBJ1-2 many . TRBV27 CASSFIQGTRDGYTF TGTGCCAGCAGTTTCATACAGGGAACTAGGGATGGCTACACCTTC
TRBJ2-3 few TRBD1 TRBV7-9 CASSPGQGIPQDTQYF TGTGCCAGCAGCCCGGGACAGGGGATTCCACAAGATACGCAGTATTTT
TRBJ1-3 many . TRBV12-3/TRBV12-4 CASSFVSSGNTIYF TGTGCCAGCAGTTTTGTAAGCTCTGGAAACACCATATATTTT
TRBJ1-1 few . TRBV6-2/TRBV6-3 CASRDGQNSEAFF TGTGCCAGCAGGGACGGACAGAATAGTGAAGCTTTCTTT
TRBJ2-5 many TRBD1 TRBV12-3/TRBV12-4 CASSPVGQVQETQYF TGTGCCAGCAGTCCTGTGGGACAGGTACAAGAGACCCAGTACTTC
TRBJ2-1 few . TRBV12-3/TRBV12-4 CASSFGGGEQFF TGTGCCAGCAGTTTCGGGGGAGGTGAGCAGTTCTTC
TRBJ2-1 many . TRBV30 CAASGLRSLYNEQFF TGTGCCGCATCCGGGTTACGGAGTCTTTACAATGAGCAGTTCTTC
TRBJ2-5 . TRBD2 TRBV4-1 CASSQDPLAEETQYF TGCGCCAGCAGCCAAGATCCACTAGCGGAAGAGACCCAGTACTTC
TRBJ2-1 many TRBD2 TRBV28 CASSRLAGEVNEQFF TGTGCCAGCAGCCGACTAGCGGGAGAAGTAAATGAGCAGTTCTTC
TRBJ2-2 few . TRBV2 CAITRGAGELFF TGTGCCATCACCAGGGGGGCCGGGGAGCTGTTTTTT
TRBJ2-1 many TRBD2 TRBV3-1 CASSLRRELTYNEQFF TGTGCCAGCAGCCTGCGGCGGGAGCTAACCTACAATGAGCAGTTCTTC
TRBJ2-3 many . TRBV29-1 CSDYSTDTQYF TGCAGCGACTACAGCACAGATACGCAGTATTTT
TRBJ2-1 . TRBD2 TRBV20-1 CSAREPAGGGREQFF TGCAGTGCTAGAGAACCAGCGGGAGGGGGTAGGGAGCAGTTCTTC
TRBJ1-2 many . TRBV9 CASSVGGHGYTF TGTGCCAGCAGCGTAGGCGGCCATGGCTACACCTTC
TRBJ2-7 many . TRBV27 CASSLSTESYEQYF TGTGCCAGCAGTTTATCTACCGAATCCTACGAGCAGTACTTC
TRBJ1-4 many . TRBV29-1 CSVAQATNEKLFF TGCAGCGTTGCCCAAGCAACTAATGAAAAACTGTTTTTT
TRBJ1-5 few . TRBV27 CASSHTGSNQPQHF TGTGCCAGCAGCCATACAGGGAGCAATCAGCCCCAGCATTTT
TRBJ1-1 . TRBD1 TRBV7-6 CASSLVQGGTEAFF TGTGCCAGCAGCTTAGTACAGGGGGGCACTGAAGCTTTCTTT
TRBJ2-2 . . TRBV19 CASSNRLGGELFF TGTGCCAGTAGTAATCGACTCGGCGGGGAGCTGTTTTTT
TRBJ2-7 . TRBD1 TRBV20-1 CSGTGESYEQYF TGCAGTGGGACAGGGGAATCCTACGAGCAGTACTTC
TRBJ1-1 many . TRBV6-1 CASSTNFEAFF TGTGCCAGCAGTACGAATTTTGAAGCTTTCTTT
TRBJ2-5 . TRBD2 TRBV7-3 CASSSTGGGVETQYF TGTGCCAGCAGCTCCACCGGGGGGGGTGTTGAGACCCAGTACTTC
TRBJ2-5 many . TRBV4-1 CASSQEAGVQETQYF TGCGCCAGCAGCCAAGAAGCGGGTGTCCAAGAGACCCAGTACTTC
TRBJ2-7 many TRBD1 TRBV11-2 CASETGGPYEQYF TGTGCCAGCGAGACAGGGGGCCCCTACGAGCAGTACTTC